Listed here are 5 T cell receptor beta chains from one sample, sequenced in a study of T cells in Graves' hyperthyroidism and ophthalmopathy. TCR beta CDR3 regions were amplified from RNA transcripts. HTBI primers were employed in a first-round RT-PCR of the TCR CDR3. One entry per CDR3 protein results from TCRdb running MiXCR on the multiplex PCR reads. The sample has 300,000 to 500,000 distinct CDR3 sequences; over 12% are singletons. The sequencing input was blood. Every receptor here comes from a man aged 50 to 59 with Graves' ophthalmopathy.

There are a few counts of this clonotype. The chain joins TRBV10-3 to TRBJ2-1; no clear D gene. V gave up 0 bases and J gave up 6 bases, with 12 bases separating them. This CDR3 is 15 amino acids long. Germline V lookup: CDR1 ENHRY, CDR2 SYGVKD. The CDR3 DNA reads TGTGCCATCAGTGAGTCCGGGTCCTTTCCCAATGAGCAGTTCTTC. Translating gives CAISESGSFPNEQFF.

V usage is TRBV11-2 and J usage is TRBJ1-6; D is ambiguous. In germline, CDR1 is SGHAT, CDR2 FQNNGV. V was cut by 0 bases and J by 5 bases, with 8 bases left in between. The CDR3 is 15 amino acids. The CDR3 loop reads CASSLECINNSPLHF. The DNA of the CDR3 is TGTGCCAGCAGCTTAGAATGCATTAATAATTCACCCCTCCACTTT.

As regards this clonotype: This may come from a read error, since a much larger clone is one base off. The V gene is TRBV29-1, the J gene TRBJ1-2; the D is unclear. There are 12 residues in the CDR3. Germline lookup yields CDR1 SQVTM and CDR2 ANQGSEA. V was trimmed by 2 bases and J by 7 bases, leaving 11 bases between them. The CDR3 DNA reads TGCAGCGTTGAACTCAAGTTCTGTGGCTACACCTTC. Its translation: CSVELKFCGYTF.

This clonotype has a count of ten or more. The chain combines TRBV29-1 with TRBJ2-5; possible D gene TRBD2, 6 bases. Germline V gene sequence: CDR1 SQVTM, CDR2 ANQGSEA. Trimming took 6 bases from V and 5 from J, leaving 13 bases between them. CDR3 size: 12 residues. The CDR3 bases are TGCAGCGTCGAGGAGGGCCCGGAGACCCAGTACTTC. Translation: CSVEEGPETQYF.

This clonotype was seen a few times. The chain recombines TRBV20-1 with TRBJ2-7; no clear D gene. V was shortened by 3 bases and J by 4 bases, with 16 bases between the two germline ends. Germline V gene data show CDR1 as DFQATT and CDR2 as SNEGSKA (reference sequence). This CDR3 is built from 14 residues. Here the CDR3 DNA reads TGCAGTGCTAGTTCTGGCGGTTCTCTATACGAGCAGTACTTC. Protein product: CSASSGGSLYEQYF.